The source of this TCR beta chain is a study of sequential checkpoint blockade in melanoma. For the study at large: Patients were randomized 1:1 to nivolumab-then-ipilimumab or ipilimumab-then-nivolumab first-line. Both treatment sequences were followed by maintenance nivolumab.

Trimming cost V 5 bases and J 8 bases; bases outside gene matches: 8. Germline V lookup: CDR1 LGHNT, CDR2 FRNRAP. The CDR3 is 14 residues long. Stated treatment: randomized to nivolumab then ipilimumab (arm A) or the reverse (arm B). None of the patients previously received DNA-damaging chemotherapy. From thawed PBMCs, live CD3+CD8+ cells negative for CD19 and CD56 were sorted. Profiling relied on immunoSEQ multiplex PCR, and the TCRdb table lists in-frame clones only, not all of them. The data hold some 10,000 clones, with roughly 73% observed a single time. The specimen was CD8+ T cells sorted from blood (inferred from file names), collected from a patient given nivolumab and ipilimumab in sequence. The rearrangement joins TRBV12-5 to TRBJ2-1, with 8 bases aligning to TRBD2. This clonotype was sampled from a human donor with melanoma. CDR3 nucleotides: TGTGCTAGTGGTCGTACCGGGACTAGACATGAGCAGTTCTTC. Translated, it gives CASGRTGTRHEQFF.